Below are 4 T cell receptor beta chains sequenced from a single sample in a study of cytomegalovirus exposure and HLA in healthy donors. The primer mix had 60 Vbeta and 13 Jbeta primers. Data came from immunoSEQ multiplex PCR; TCRdb stores just in-frame clones and leaves some out. The table records about 70,000 clones, 74% of them present only once. Sequences were obtained from PBMCs. The receptors shown here come from a human donor in good health.

The V and J genes are TRBV5-4 and TRBJ2-7; 8 nucleotides align to TRBD1. Trimming removed 4 bases from V and 0 bases from J; junction bases left unmatched: 6. The CDR3 consists of 15 residues. Germline CDR1 and CDR2: SGHNT and YYREEE (reference sequence). CDR3 loop: CASSPRQGSSYEQYF. DNA of the CDR3: TGTGCCAGCAGCCCCAGACAGGGGAGCTCCTACGAGCAGTACTTC.

This clone was found a few times. The V and J genes are TRBV10-3 and TRBJ2-4; TRBD2 matches at 8 bases. The CDR3 is 16 residues long. Germline trimming cut 3 bases from V and 1 base from J; bases unmatched to any gene: 5. Germline-derived CDR1 and CDR2 are ENHRY and SYGVKD. The CDR3 protein is CAISDREGRAKNIQYF. The CDR3 coding sequence is TGTGCCATCAGTGATCGGGAGGGAAGGGCCAAAAACATTCAGTACTTC.

In this sample, this clone turned up once. The rearrangement links TRBV7-9 to TRBJ2-1; 15 nucleotides align to TRBD2. The trim removed 9 bases at V and 7 bases at J, leaving 1 base unmatched. Looked up from germline, CDR1 is SEHNR and CDR2 is FQNEAQ (reference sequence). The CDR3 sequence is 13 residues long. The CDR3 protein is CASGTSGRNEQFF. CDR3 coding DNA: TGTGCCAGTGGGACTAGCGGGAGGAATGAGCAGTTCTTC. Based on the CDR3 plus reference TRBV7-9 and TRBJ2-1, the full variable domain is DTGVSQNPRHKITKRGQNVTFRCDPISEHNRLYWYRQTLGQGPEFLTYFQNEAQLEKSRLLSDRFSAERPKGSFSTLEIQRTEQGDSAMYLCASGTSGRNEQFFGPGTRLTVL.

V is TRBV6-1 and J is TRBJ2-7; TRBD1 agrees at 10 bases. CDR1 is MNHNS, CDR2 SASEGT, per germline. V trimming: 1 base; J trimming: 4 bases; junction bases outside the gene matches: 7. The CDR3 covers 16 residues. For the CDR3, the DNA is TGTGCCAGCAGTGAAGGGACAGGGGGAGGATTTTACGAGCAGTACTTC. Encoded protein: CASSEGTGGGFYEQYF.